This T cell receptor beta chain is drawn from a study of PD-L1 blockade in urothelial cancer. Study as a whole: Earlier, patients had received 0 to 3 chemotherapy regimens.

Findings and limits, study-wide: Survival was better when pretreatment blood TCR clonality fell below the median.

The V and J ends lost 2 bases and 1 base, in that order; junction bases with no gene match: 1. Germline V gene sequence: CDR1 MRHNA, CDR2 SNTAGT. The CDR3 totals 15 residues. Time point given: pretreatment peripheral blood. Clones were sequenced by immunoSEQ multiplex PCR, and TCRdb holds only the in-frame ones, with some missing. There are about 74,000 clones in the sample; about 90% occur only once, and under 6% lies in the top ten. Points on this clone: No antigen is known for it.

This TCR came from a man between 65 and 85 years old with urothelial cancer. The rearrangement joins TRBV6-4 to TRBJ2-1; 8 bases agree with TRBD2. The starting material was PBMCs, obtained around atezolizumab (anti-PD-L1) treatment. CDR3 in DNA: TGTGCCAGCAGTGACGCTAGCGGGTCCTACAATGAGCAGTTCTTC. It is translated as CASSDASGSYNEQFF.